This TCR beta chain comes out of a study of T cells in Graves' hyperthyroidism and ophthalmopathy. This clonotype occurred many times. This CDR3 is built from 17 residues. Looked up from germline, CDR1 is SEHNR and CDR2 is FQNEAQ (reference sequence). The trim removed 1 base at V and 6 bases at J, leaving 10 bases unmatched. Researchers took RNA transcripts and amplified the TCR beta CDR3 regions from them. The TCR CDR3 first-round RT-PCR relied on the HTBI primer set. TCRdb re-called the multiplex PCR reads with MiXCR, one entry per CDR3 protein. The sample has a few hundred thousand distinct CDR3 sequences; roughly 13% are singletons.

The rearrangement joins TRBV7-9 to TRBJ2-7, with 12 bases lining up with TRBD1. This receptor was taken from a woman under 30 with Graves' hyperthyroidism. The material sequenced was blood. The CDR3 region is CASSLESLGQGAPEQYF. DNA for the CDR3: TGTGCCAGCAGCTTAGAATCGCTGGGACAGGGGGCTCCCGAGCAGTACTTC.